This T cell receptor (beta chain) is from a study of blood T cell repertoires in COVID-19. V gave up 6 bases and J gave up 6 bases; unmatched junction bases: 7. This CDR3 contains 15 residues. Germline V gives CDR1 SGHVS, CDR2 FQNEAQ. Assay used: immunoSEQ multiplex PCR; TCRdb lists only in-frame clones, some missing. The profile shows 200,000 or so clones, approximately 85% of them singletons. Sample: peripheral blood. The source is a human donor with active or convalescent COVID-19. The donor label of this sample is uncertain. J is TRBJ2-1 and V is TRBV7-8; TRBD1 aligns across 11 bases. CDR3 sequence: CASSRGQGALNEQFF. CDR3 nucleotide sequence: TGTGCCAGCAGTAGAGGACAGGGGGCTCTCAATGAGCAGTTCTTC.